Presented here are 4 T cell receptor beta chains from one specimen sequenced in a study of follicular helper T cells after annual influenza vaccination. Time point reported: 2015-2016 season, pre-vaccination. Sequencing was performed with immunoSEQ multiplex PCR; in TCRdb, only in-frame clones are kept and a portion is missing. The repertoire holds 4,500 to 5,500 clones, with 65% to 85% as singletons. The sequences come from CXCR5+ CD38- circulating T follicular helper cells from blood, collected on the day of influenza vaccination. Sample subset: circulating Tfh, non-naive CD4+CXCR5+PD-1+ (ICOS+CD38+ or ICOS-CD38-). The receptors come from an adult who received the influenza vaccine.

The chain uses TRBV7-9 and TRBJ2-1; possible D gene TRBD1, 5 bases. From germline, CDR1 is SEHNR and CDR2 FQNEAQ (reference sequence). The CDR3 has 16 residues. V dropped 5 bases and J dropped 5 bases, with 19 bases sitting between them. CDR3 bases: TGTGCCAGCAGCAGCCTACGACAGTTTACGGACAATGAGCAGTTCTTC. This gives the protein CASSSLRQFTDNEQFF.

The chain has TRBV4-2 and TRBJ2-3; 10 bases align to TRBD2. With 0 bases clipped from V and 4 bases from J, the junction kept 16 bases outside the gene matches. Germline CDR1 LGHNA, CDR2 YNFKEQ. The CDR3 is made up of 20 amino acids. CDR3 loop: CASSQDLNADLAGEPDTQYF. The CDR3 DNA sequence: TGTGCCAGCAGCCAAGATCTTAACGCCGACCTAGCGGGGGAACCAGATACGCAGTATTTT.

This clone occurred a few times. V gene TRBV5-8 combines with J gene TRBJ1-1, with D unresolved. Germline V CDR1 and CDR2: SGHTS, YDEGEE. Between the trimmed V and J ends, which lost 0 bases and 7 bases, there was a span of 13 bases. This CDR3 spans 14 amino acids. The CDR3 DNA follows: TGTGCCAGCAGCTTGGCTCGGGCGGTCGGTGAAGCTTTCTTT. Its protein product is CASSLARAVGEAFF.

V is TRBV6-6 and J is TRBJ2-3; 11 bases line up with TRBD2. CDR3 length equals 16 residues. Trimming cost V 7 bases and J 5 bases; bases outside gene matches: 11. Germline-derived CDR1 and CDR2 are MNHNY and SVGAGI (reference sequence). CDR3: CASTDAYSGGGDTQYF. CDR3 DNA sequence: TGTGCCAGCACCGACGCCTATAGCGGGGGGGGAGATACGCAGTATTTT.